This entry lists 30 T cell receptor beta chains sequenced from one sample in a study of T-cell memory formation after mild COVID-19. TCRdb called the 5' RACE reads again in MiXCR, with one record for every CDR3 protein. Among 350,000 to 400,000 distinct CDR3 sequences listed, under 25% were seen once. The sequenced sample was PBMCs or a T cell subset sorted from them (not recorded which). The origin of the receptors is an adult woman who had mild COVID-19 (a few samples of this study predate the infection). Cell type and time point are not known.

The V gene is TRBV30, the J gene TRBJ2-7; TRBD1 is a possible D gene (6 bases). Germline assignment: CDR1 GTSNPN and CDR2 SVGIG (reference sequence). The V end was cut by 4 bases, the J end by 0 bases, with 13 bases between. The CDR3 covers 14 residues. The CDR3 DNA reads TGTGCCTGGACCCCGTCACAGGGCTCCTACGAGCAGTACTTC. Protein sequence: CAWTPSQGSYEQYF.

V is TRBV4-1 and J is TRBJ1-1; perhaps TRBD1 as D (5 bases). The CDR3 length is 16 residues. In germline, CDR1 is MGHRA, CDR2 YSYEKL. Trimming pared 6 bases from V and 2 bases from J, leaving 19 bases between. The CDR3 DNA reads TGCGCCAGCAGTCGCGGGGATGCTGGGGGAAACACTGAAGCTTTCTTT. It yields the protein CASSRGDAGGNTEAFF.

This clonotype was detected a few times. CDR3 region: CASSFNTGARGREAFF. CDR3 DNA sequence: TGTGCCAGCAGCTTTAATACCGGGGCGCGGGGAAGAGAAGCTTTCTTT. The rearrangement uses TRBV27 and TRBJ1-1; D is possibly TRBD1 (5 bases). Germline CDR1 is MNHEY and CDR2 is SMNVEV (reference sequence). There are 16 residues in the CDR3. The ends were cut back, 6 bases at V and 8 bases at J, with 25 bases in the middle.

This clonotype was counted between two and nine times. The chain employs TRBV6-5 and TRBJ2-1; D possibly corresponds to TRBD2 (6 bases). This CDR3 spans 14 amino acids. Trimming stripped 1 base from V and 10 bases from J, with 14 bases between. Looked up from germline, CDR1 is MNHEY and CDR2 is SVGAGI. The CDR3 here is CASSYLREGGEQFF. For the CDR3, the DNA is TGTGCCAGCAGTTACTTACGAGAAGGAGGGGAGCAGTTCTTC.

The CDR3, as DNA: TGTGCCAGCCTCCGTCTAGCGGGGATTTCCTACGAGCAGTACTTC. It translates to CASLRLAGISYEQYF. The chain combines TRBV6-2 or TRBV6-3 with TRBJ2-7, with 9 positions matching TRBD2. After removal of 8 bases from V and 1 base from J, the junction contained 9 bases not matched to a gene. Germline CDR1 reads MNHEY; CDR2 reads SVGEGT. The CDR3 is 15 amino acids.

This clonotype was seen a single time. V gene TRBV7-6 combines with J gene TRBJ2-1; D is perhaps TRBD1 (5 bases). The CDR3 consists of 14 residues. The ends were cut back, 2 bases at V and 8 bases at J, with 13 bases in the middle. CDR1 and CDR2 (germline): SGHVS, FNYEAQ. The CDR3 DNA sequence: TGTGCCAGCAGCTTACAGGGCCCCCGGGATGAGCAGTTCTTC. This translates into CASSLQGPRDEQFF.

The CDR3 bases are TGTGCTAGTGGGCGGATGGCCGAAGCCAAAAACATTCAGTACTTC. This translates into CASGRMAEAKNIQYF. The chain couples TRBV12-5 to TRBJ2-4; D not certain. The CDR3 loop spans 15 amino acids. Germline lookup yields CDR1 LGHNT and CDR2 FRNRAP. V lost 6 bases, J lost 0 bases, and 12 bases lay in between.

The V gene is TRBV10-3, the J gene TRBJ2-1; D perhaps matches TRBD2 (6 bases). This CDR3 spans 14 amino acids. V was shortened by 2 bases and J by 6 bases, with 11 bases between the two germline ends. Germline CDR1 is ENHRY and CDR2 is SYGVKD. CDR3: CAISEETRVNEQFF. CDR3 coding DNA: TGTGCCATCAGTGAGGAGACTAGAGTCAATGAGCAGTTCTTC.

This clonotype has a handful of counts. The chain employs TRBV20-1 and TRBJ1-1; D gene ambiguous. Trimming cost V 1 base and J 3 bases, with 3 bases left between them. The CDR3 consists of 11 residues. Looked up from germline, CDR1 is DFQATT and CDR2 is SNEGSKA (reference sequence). Written as DNA, the CDR3 is TGCAGTGCTAGAGGGGACACTGAAGCTTTCTTT. Residues: CSARGDTEAFF.

The chain carries TRBV2 and TRBJ2-1; D may be TRBD1 (6 bases). Germline V gene lookup returns CDR1 SNHLY and CDR2 FYNNEI. This CDR3 contains 14 residues. V was cut by 4 bases and J by 12 bases, with 19 bases left in between. The chain's CDR3 is CASSVAEAGAGQFF. CDR3 DNA: TGTGCCAGCAGTGTGGCGGAGGCAGGGGCTGGGCAGTTCTTC.

This chain uses TRBV4-3 with TRBJ2-7; 10 bases are a match to TRBD1. This CDR3 is 17 amino acids long. V gave up 3 bases and J gave up 0 bases; unmatched junction bases: 8. Per germline, CDR1 LGHNA and CDR2 YSLEER. The DNA of the CDR3 is TGCGCCAGCAGCCATTCCGGGGACAGGGGATTCTCCTACGAGCAGTACTTC. Translated, it gives CASSHSGDRGFSYEQYF.

V and J are TRBV13 and TRBJ1-2; D ambiguous. V lost 0 bases to trimming and J lost 7 bases, with 6 bases between them. Germline V gene data show CDR1 as PRHDT and CDR2 as FYEKMQ (reference sequence). The CDR3 has 12 amino acids. CDR3 sequence reads: CASSLGQIGYTF. CDR3 coding DNA: TGTGCCAGCAGCTTAGGACAAATTGGCTACACCTTC.

This clonotype was picked up a small number of times. The chain carries TRBV7-9 and TRBJ1-4; maybe TRBD1 (6 bases). Per germline, CDR1 SEHNR and CDR2 FQNEAQ (reference sequence). V was trimmed by 4 bases and J by 4 bases, leaving 16 bases between them. This CDR3 is 16 amino acids long. The CDR3 DNA is TGTGCCAGCAGCTCGCTCCGGGACACCTTTAATGAAAAACTGTTTTTT. Translating gives CASSSLRDTFNEKLFF.

There are a few counts of this clonotype. The V gene is TRBV3-1, the J gene TRBJ2-7, with D perhaps TRBD1 (6 bases). The CDR3 runs to 14 residues. V was trimmed by 4 bases and J by 0 bases, leaving 10 bases between them. Germline V lookup: CDR1 LGHDT, CDR2 YNNKEL (reference sequence). The CDR3 region has the DNA TGTGCCAGCAGCCCATCGACAGGCTCCTACGAGCAGTACTTC. It is translated as CASSPSTGSYEQYF.

CDR3 coding DNA: TGTGCCAGCAGCCAAATCGGGACAGGATACACAGATACGCAGTATTTT. It yields the protein CASSQIGTGYTDTQYF. The chain carries TRBV12-3 or TRBV12-4 and TRBJ2-3; TRBD1 matches at 8 bases. The CDR3 spans 16 residues. After removal of 6 bases from V and 2 bases from J, the junction contained 10 bases not matched to a gene.

The rearrangement uses TRBV9 and TRBJ1-4; D is unresolved. The CDR3 extends over 16 amino acids. V lost 4 bases to trimming and J lost 8 bases, with 21 bases between them. CDR1 is SGDLS and CDR2 is YYNGEE in the germline V gene. The CDR3 DNA reads as TGTGCCAGCAGCCCATCCCCGGCGGTTAATTTAGAAAAACTGTTTTTT. Translation: CASSPSPAVNLEKLFF.

V usage is TRBV20-1 and J usage is TRBJ1-5, with a tentative D call TRBD1 (6 bases). CDR1 is DFQATT and CDR2 is SNEGSKA in the germline V gene (reference sequence). The CDR3 sequence is 13 residues long. Trimming removed 4 bases at V and 4 bases at J, with 11 bases between. The CDR3 here is CSAMTGPNQPQHF. In nucleotides, the CDR3 is TGCAGTGCTATGACAGGACCTAATCAGCCCCAGCATTTT.

This clonotype was seen a handful of times. This sequence joins TRBV7-8 and TRBJ2-3, with 9 bases identical to TRBD1. Germline CDR1 SGHVS, CDR2 FQNEAQ. The junction had 18 bases not matched to a gene; V was cut back by 5 bases and J by 6 bases. The CDR3 contains 18 residues. CDR3: CASSHRGPGGVGLDTQYF. CDR3 DNA sequence: TGTGCCAGCAGCCACAGGGGGCCTGGCGGGGTTGGCTTGGATACGCAGTATTTT.

V and J are TRBV12-3 or TRBV12-4 and TRBJ2-3; D is undetermined. Trimming removed 4 bases at V and 7 bases at J, with 9 bases between. CDR3 length: 12 residues. CDR3 sequence (DNA): TGTGCCAGCAGTTCAAGCCCGCATACGCAGTATTTT. This codes for CASSSSPHTQYF.

V gene TRBV3-1 combines with J gene TRBJ1-2, with D tentatively TRBD1 (5 bases). This CDR3 is 15 amino acids long. V lost 3 bases and J 6 bases, leaving 17 bases between the germline ends. Germline V gene sequence: CDR1 LGHDT, CDR2 YNNKEL (reference sequence). The CDR3 protein is CASSHNRSPGNGYTF. The DNA of the CDR3 is TGTGCCAGCAGCCATAACCGGTCACCAGGGAATGGCTACACCTTC.

In its sample, this clonotype was seen a few times. V gene TRBV6-5 combines with J gene TRBJ2-7, with TRBD1 matching over 9 bases. CDR3 length: 18 residues. CDR1 and CDR2 (germline): MNHEY, SVGAGI. With V trimmed by 2 bases and J by 4 bases, 15 bases remained unmatched. The CDR3 coding sequence is TGTGCCAGCAGTTACCTCTCACCGGCGGGACAGGGAGGGTACGAGCAGTACTTC. Protein sequence: CASSYLSPAGQGGYEQYF.

The genes are TRBV6-5 and TRBJ2-5, with 13 positions matching TRBD2. The V gene end was trimmed by 6 bases and the J gene end by 5 bases; junction bases not matched to a gene: 9. CDR3 length: 16 residues. The germline gives CDR1 MNHEY, CDR2 SVGAGI. The CDR3 sequence is CASRFTGLAGSETQYF. CDR3 nucleotide sequence: TGTGCCAGCAGGTTCACGGGACTAGCGGGATCGGAGACCCAGTACTTC.

The chain recombines TRBV20-1 with TRBJ2-3; D is perhaps TRBD2 (6 bases). The V gene lost 1 base and the J gene lost 5 bases, with 10 bases spanning the gap. CDR1 is DFQATT and CDR2 is SNEGSKA in the germline V gene (reference sequence). CDR3 length equals 13 residues. In DNA form, the CDR3 reads TGCAGTGCTAGAGGCCGGGGGAGAGATACGCAGTATTTT. This codes for CSARGRGRDTQYF.

This clonotype was detected only a few times. This chain uses TRBV7-9 with TRBJ1-2; D is unclear. V gave up 1 base and J gave up 8 bases, with 8 bases separating them. Germline CDR1 is SEHNR and CDR2 is FQNEAQ (reference sequence). The CDR3 loop spans 12 amino acids. The CDR3 loop is CASSLGVQGYTF. CDR3 bases: TGTGCCAGCAGCTTAGGCGTGCAAGGCTACACCTTC.

CDR3 in DNA: TGTGCCAGCAGGGATTCCGGGACAGGGGCTGGGGATACGCAGTATTTT. Protein product: CASRDSGTGAGDTQYF. V and J are TRBV21-1 and TRBJ2-3; the table names TRBD1, a call not compared with the DNA. TRBV21-1 is reported as a pseudogene. The CDR3 loop spans 16 amino acids.

This clonotype was seen a few times. This rearrangement joins TRBV7-7 to TRBJ2-6; 7 bases align to TRBD1. The CDR3 runs to 19 residues. CDR1 is SSHAT and CDR2 is FNYEAQ in the germline V gene (reference sequence). V was pared by 5 bases and J by 2 bases, with 15 bases of the junction left unmatched. In DNA form, the CDR3 reads TGTGCCAGCAGCCACTCCTCACAGGGGAGAGGTGCTGGGGCCAACGTCCTGACTTTC. It is translated as CASSHSSQGRGAGANVLTF.

The chain uses TRBV5-1 and TRBJ1-6; D is perhaps TRBD1 (5 bases). The CDR3 length is 15 residues. Germline assignment: CDR1 SGHRS and CDR2 YFSETQ. The V end was cut by 0 bases, the J end by 7 bases, with 11 bases between. DNA for the CDR3: TGCGCCAGCAGCTTGGACGGGACTTCGAATTCACCCCTCCACTTT. Residues: CASSLDGTSNSPLHF.

This clonotype was seen more than once but under ten times. The chain carries TRBV12-3 or TRBV12-4 and TRBJ2-1; D is uncertain. Trimming took 5 bases from V and 5 from J, leaving 22 bases between them. There are 17 residues in the CDR3. The CDR3 loop reads CASSPRKKGLADNEQFF. CDR3 bases: TGTGCCAGCAGTCCCAGAAAAAAGGGTCTGGCGGACAATGAGCAGTTCTTC.

In its sample, this clonotype was seen a few times. The chain carries TRBV12-3 or TRBV12-4 and TRBJ2-7, with 12 bases that match TRBD1. The CDR3 length is 16 residues. Losses at the gene ends were 3 bases for V and 1 base for J; bases not matched to a gene: 4. CDR3: CASSLGDRGQSYEQYF. In DNA, the CDR3 is TGTGCCAGCAGTTTGGGGGACAGGGGGCAATCCTACGAGCAGTACTTC.

This chain joins TRBV2 and TRBJ2-7, with a possible D match to TRBD1 (6 bases). Germline V lookup: CDR1 SNHLY, CDR2 FYNNEI. V dropped 3 bases and J dropped 0 bases, with 12 bases sitting between them. This CDR3 comprises 15 residues. The CDR3 protein is CASSESTGTSYEQYF. The DNA of the CDR3 is TGTGCCAGCAGTGAGTCGACAGGTACCTCCTACGAGCAGTACTTC.